Below, one TCR beta chain is given with its context. The data were taken from a study of cytomegalovirus exposure and HLA in healthy donors. V shed 3 bases, J shed 2 bases, and the junction held 6 bases outside the gene matches. This CDR3 contains 16 residues. The germline CDR1 and CDR2 sequences are SGHTS and YDEGEE. PCR primers comprised 60 Vbeta and 13 Jbeta primers. Assay used: immunoSEQ multiplex PCR; TCRdb lists only in-frame clones, some missing. The repertoire includes 250,000 to 350,000 clones, just over 85% of them detected once, and 3.5% to 4% sits in the top ten. The TCR comes from a man aged 35-49 years in good health and CMV-seropositive. The chain combines TRBV5-8 with TRBJ2-3; 10 nucleotides agree with TRBD1. Material for sequencing was PBMCs. The CDR3 loop is CASSSGQGLNTDTQYF. CDR3 sequence (DNA): TGTGCCAGCAGCTCGGGACAGGGGCTGAACACAGATACGCAGTATTTT.